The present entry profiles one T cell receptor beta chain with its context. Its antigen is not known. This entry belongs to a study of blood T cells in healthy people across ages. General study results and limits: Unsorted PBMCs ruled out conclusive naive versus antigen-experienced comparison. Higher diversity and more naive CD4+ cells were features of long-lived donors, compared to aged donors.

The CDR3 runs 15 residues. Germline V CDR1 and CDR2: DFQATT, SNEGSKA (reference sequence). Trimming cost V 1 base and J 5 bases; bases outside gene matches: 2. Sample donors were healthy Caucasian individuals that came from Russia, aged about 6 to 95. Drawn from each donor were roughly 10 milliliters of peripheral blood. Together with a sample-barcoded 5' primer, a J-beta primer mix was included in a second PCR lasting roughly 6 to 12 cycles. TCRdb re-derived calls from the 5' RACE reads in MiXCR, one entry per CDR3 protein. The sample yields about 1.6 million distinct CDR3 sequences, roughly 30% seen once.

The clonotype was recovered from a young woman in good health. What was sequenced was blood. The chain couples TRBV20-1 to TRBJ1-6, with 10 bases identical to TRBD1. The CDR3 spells CSARAGTGDNSPLHF. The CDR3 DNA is TGCAGTGCTAGAGCCGGGACAGGGGATAATTCACCCCTCCACTTT.